These 8 T cell receptor beta chains share one sample of origin, sequenced in a study of blood T cell repertoires in COVID-19. Clones were read by immunoSEQ multiplex PCR, and TCRdb kept only the in-frame ones, dropping some. Among 150,000 to 200,000 clones listed, 65% to 85% were seen once. The sequenced sample was PBMCs or T cells enriched from blood (not recorded which). These TCRs come from a man in his 70s who had been exposed to COVID-19.

This clone has more than one count but fewer than ten. The chain combines TRBV3-1 (or the pseudogene TRBV3-2) with TRBJ2-1; D unresolved. Germline values: CDR1 LGHDT, CDR2 YNNKEL (reference sequence). The CDR3 is 12 residues long. Trimming cost V 1 base and J 15 bases, with 13 bases left between them. CDR3 nucleotides: TGTGCCAGCAGCCAAGTGGTTAGATTCTTGTTCTTC. This encodes CASSQVVRFLFF.

This chain uses TRBV7-2 with TRBJ2-7; 10 bases are a match to TRBD2. V trimming: 5 bases; J trimming: 5 bases; junction bases outside the gene matches: 12. Germline V gene data show CDR1 as SGHTA and CDR2 as FQGNSA. This CDR3 is built from 16 residues. CDR3 nucleotides: TGTGCCAGCAGCCAAAATCCGGGACTAGCGTTTCACGAGCAGTACTTC. Its translation: CASSQNPGLAFHEQYF. The entire variable domain, with the rest obtained from reference TRBV7-2 and TRBJ2-7, is as follows: GAGVSQSPSNKVTEKGKDVELRCDPISGHTALYWYRQSLGQGLEFLIYFQGNSAPDKSGLPSDRFSAERTGGSVSTLTIQRTQQEDSAVYLCASSQNPGLAFHEQYFGPGTRLTVT.

The genes are TRBV7-9 and TRBJ1-1; D remains ambiguous. This CDR3 has 13 amino acids. The V end lost 2 bases, the J end lost 12 bases, and 16 bases lay between the germline ends. Germline lookup yields CDR1 SEHNR and CDR2 FQNEAQ (reference sequence). This CDR3 reads CASSLNSGRITFF. In nucleotides, the CDR3 is TGTGCCAGCAGCTTAAATTCCGGGAGGATAACTTTCTTT.

The rearrangement uses TRBV12-3 or TRBV12-4 and TRBJ2-7; D possibly corresponds to TRBD1 (5 bases). The CDR3 consists of 13 residues. The germline V and J ends were trimmed by 3 bases and 6 bases, with 12 bases remaining between them. DNA for the CDR3: TGTGCCAGCAGTTTCGGCCAGGGTTTCGAGCAGTACTTC. Translating it yields CASSFGQGFEQYF.

This chain connects TRBV5-4 to TRBJ1-3; D is unresolved. The V gene's germline CDR1 is SGHNT and CDR2 YYREEE (reference sequence). V was shortened by 1 base and J by 2 bases, with 7 bases between the two germline ends. CDR3 length equals 14 residues. The CDR3 region is CASSLLPAGNTIYF. In DNA form, the CDR3 reads TGTGCCAGCAGCTTGCTTCCGGCTGGAAACACCATATATTTT.

This chain links TRBV9 with TRBJ2-7, with TRBD2 matching 7 bases. CDR3 length: 13 amino acids. The V and J ends lost 3 bases and 5 bases, in that order; junction bases with no gene match: 5. Germline CDR1 is SGDLS and CDR2 is YYNGEE. CDR3 DNA sequence: TGTGCCAGCAGCGGGGGAGGGGCCCACGAGCAGTACTTC. Protein sequence: CASSGGGAHEQYF.

This rearrangement joins TRBV6-1 to TRBJ1-5; the match to TRBD1 covers 7 bases. The ends lost 2 bases at V and 6 bases at J; junction bases unmatched: 4. Germline V gene lookup returns CDR1 MNHNS and CDR2 SASEGT. The CDR3 runs 14 residues. DNA of the CDR3: TGTGCCAGCAGTGAACTACAGGGGCGTCAGCCCCAGCATTTT. Protein: CASSELQGRQPQHF.

V and J are TRBV19 and TRBJ1-5; D is uncertain. This CDR3 spans 15 amino acids. The germline gives CDR1 LNHDA, CDR2 SQIVND (reference sequence). The V end lost 11 bases, the J end lost 2 bases, and 19 bases lay between the germline ends. The CDR3 bases are TGTGCCTCCCGGTCGGGCGGGGTTGGCAATCAGCCCCAGCATTTT. Encoded protein: CASRSGGVGNQPQHF.